This T cell receptor (beta chain) emerged from a study of shared clonotypes between healthy human individuals. This CDR3 region has 13 residues. From germline, CDR1 is LNHDA and CDR2 SQIVND (reference sequence). Trimming shortened V by 5 bases and J by 1 base, and 6 bases separated the two germline ends. The table came from immunoSEQ multiplex PCR; TCRdb's copy has only in-frame clones and leaves some out. The table lists approximately 1.5 million clones, approximately 98% of them singletons. This chain links TRBV19 with TRBJ1-3; D unresolved. This TCR was sampled from a man aged 30 to 39 in good health. Material for sequencing was naive CD4+ T cells sorted from blood. As for subset: CD45RA+ positively selected. This chain's CDR3 is CASSAGSGNTIYF. CDR3 DNA sequence: TGTGCCAGTAGTGCCGGATCTGGAAACACCATATATTTT.